A single sample is the source of the 30 T cell receptor beta chains below, sequenced in a study of T cells in Graves' hyperthyroidism and ophthalmopathy. Amplification targeted TCR beta CDR3 regions from RNA transcripts. HTBI primers were employed in a first-round RT-PCR of the TCR CDR3. From the multiplex PCR reads, TCRdb called clonotypes with MiXCR, one entry per CDR3 protein. The sample shows fewer than 750,000 distinct CDR3 sequences, approximately 44% of them seen only once. Sequencing was carried out using peripheral blood or thyroid tissue (not recorded which). These receptors all come from a woman under 30 with Graves' hyperthyroidism.

The V call is TRBV11-1, the J call TRBJ1-2; 8 positions agree with TRBD1. The CDR3 is 15 residues long. With V trimmed by 5 bases and J by 1 base, 6 bases remained unmatched. The V gene's germline CDR1 is SGHAT and CDR2 FQDESV (reference sequence). For the CDR3, the DNA is TGTGCCAGCAGCCAGGGACAGGCACTTAACTATGGCTACACCTTC. Translated: CASSQGQALNYGYTF.

In this sample, this clonotype turned up many times. The CDR3 loop reads CASSFSPTGRGTEAFF. CDR3 nucleotides: TGTGCCAGCAGTTTTTCCCCGACAGGGAGAGGGACTGAAGCTTTCTTT. The chain links TRBV7-9 to TRBJ1-1; 7 bases map to TRBD1. Germline-derived CDR1 and CDR2 are SEHNR and FQNEAQ (reference sequence). V lost 6 bases, J lost 5 bases, and 15 bases stayed unmatched. The CDR3 loop spans 16 amino acids.

The chain employs TRBV20-1 and TRBJ1-2, with D possibly matching TRBD1 (6 bases). This CDR3 contains 15 residues. CDR1 DFQATT and CDR2 SNEGSKA come from the germline V gene (reference sequence). With 4 bases removed from V and 6 bases from J, the gap between germline ends came to 21 bases. CDR3 bases: TGCAGTGCTAAGCTTCGGGCCTACAGGGAGGATGGCTACACCTTC. Translation: CSAKLRAYREDGYTF.

This clonotype came up many times. The chain uses TRBV7-2 and TRBJ2-7; D might be TRBD2 (7 bases). CDR1 SGHTA and CDR2 FQGNSA come from the germline V gene. The V end lost 1 base, the J end lost 6 bases, and 22 bases lay between the germline ends. The CDR3 loop spans 17 amino acids. CDR3 nucleotide sequence: TGTGCCAGCAGCTTAGTCGTTTCCGGGACTACAGGGCCCGAGCAGTACTTC. Protein sequence: CASSLVVSGTTGPEQYF.

The J gene is TRBJ2-2, the V gene TRBV10-1, with D uncertain. Trimming took off 7 bases at V and 7 bases at J, with 10 bases between the two ends. Germline V lookup: CDR1 WNHNN, CDR2 SYGVQD (reference sequence). This CDR3 contains 12 residues. The CDR3 DNA is TGCGCCAGCACCCTAAAGGGCGGGGAGCTGTTTTTT. Translated: CASTLKGGELFF.

A word on this clonotype: The junction departs from the called germline gene at one end, perhaps through a read error. The rearrangement links TRBV7-9 to TRBJ1-2; D perhaps matches TRBD1 (6 bases). The CDR3 sequence is 14 residues long. Germline CDR1 SEHNR, CDR2 FQNEAQ (reference sequence). This CDR3 is CASSLARGVNGYTF. The CDR3 DNA reads TGTGCCAGCAGCTTAGCGAGGGGGGTCAATGGTTACACCTTC.

This clonotype was seen many times. The V gene is TRBV27, the J gene TRBJ1-5; no firm D call. From germline, CDR1 is MNHEY and CDR2 SMNVEV (reference sequence). V shed 2 bases and J shed 5 bases, with 7 bases lying between them. The CDR3 is 13 amino acids. This chain's CDR3 is CASSLGPDQPQHF. The CDR3 DNA follows: TGTGCCAGCAGTTTAGGGCCCGATCAGCCCCAGCATTTT.

The chain recombines TRBV20-1 with TRBJ2-5; tentative D call: TRBD2 (6 bases). The CDR3 totals 14 residues. Germline V lookup: CDR1 DFQATT, CDR2 SNEGSKA (reference sequence). Trimming shortened V by 7 bases and J by 9 bases, and 24 bases separated the two germline ends. CDR3 sequence reads: CSVLDGSRIGPQYF. CDR3 bases: TGCAGTGTTCTGGACGGGAGTCGAATTGGGCCCCAGTACTTC.

This clonotype was recorded many times. V gene TRBV13 combines with J gene TRBJ2-5; TRBD1 matches at 9 bases. In germline, CDR1 is PRHDT, CDR2 FYEKMQ (reference sequence). V gave up 6 bases and J gave up 5 bases; unmatched junction bases: 10. There are 15 residues in the CDR3. DNA for the CDR3: TGTGCCAGCAGACCCCGACAGGGGGAACGGGAGACCCAGTACTTC. This codes for CASRPRQGERETQYF.

This clonotype has at least ten counts. This sequence joins TRBV5-7 and TRBJ2-5; 7 nucleotides line up with TRBD2. TRBV5-7 is identified as an open reading frame with a role that is uncertain. This CDR3 has 19 residues. V was clipped by 1 base and J by 5 bases; unmatched bases: 20. The CDR3 protein is CASSLPSGCRGGSSETQYF. The CDR3 DNA reads as TGTGCCAGCAGCTTGCCCTCCGGGTGTAGGGGAGGGAGCAGTGAGACCCAGTACTTC.

This clonotype was recorded many times. The V and J genes are TRBV9 and TRBJ2-7; D is ambiguous. The germline V and J ends were trimmed by 7 bases and 3 bases, with 8 bases remaining between them. The CDR3 is made up of 11 amino acids. Germline lookup yields CDR1 SGDLS and CDR2 YYNGEE. In nucleotides, the CDR3 is TGTGCCAGCGGCAGCTTCTACGAGCAGTACTTC. Its protein is CASGSFYEQYF.

This chain links TRBV4-1 with TRBJ2-7; 7 bases are a match to TRBD1. This CDR3 has 15 residues. V dropped 4 bases and J dropped 3; count of bases not matched to a gene: 9. The germline gives CDR1 MGHRA, CDR2 YSYEKL. The CDR3 is CASSRDGTASYEQYF. The CDR3 bases are TGCGCCAGCAGCCGTGACGGGACAGCCAGCTACGAGCAGTACTTC.

The rearrangement joins TRBV5-1 to TRBJ2-7, with TRBD2 matching 8 bases. The germline gives CDR1 SGHRS, CDR2 YFSETQ. V was pared by 0 bases and J by 7 bases, with 9 bases of the junction left unmatched. The CDR3 loop spans 15 amino acids. The CDR3 DNA follows: TGCGCCAGCAGCTTGGGGACTAGCTGGAACAATGAGCAGTACTTC. The encoded protein is CASSLGTSWNNEQYF.

This chain connects TRBV19 to TRBJ1-1; D is undetermined. V was pared by 5 bases and J by 1 base, with 11 bases between. The CDR3 runs 14 residues. CDR1 LNHDA and CDR2 SQIVND come from the germline V gene (reference sequence). The CDR3 DNA reads as TGTGCCAGTAGTCCCGTTGTCCCGAACACTGAAGCTTTCTTT. Amino acids: CASSPVVPNTEAFF.

The gene calls are TRBV20-1 and TRBJ2-3; D remains ambiguous. The CDR3 runs to 14 residues. Per germline, CDR1 DFQATT and CDR2 SNEGSKA (reference sequence). V was clipped by 0 bases and J by 3 bases, with 10 bases between them. CDR3 sequence (DNA): TGCAGTGCTAGAGATTTACAGCTAACAGATACGCAGTATTTT. This sequence encodes CSARDLQLTDTQYF.

The V and J genes are TRBV20-1 and TRBJ2-2; a possible D gene is TRBD2 (5 bases). With 0 bases removed from V and 0 bases from J, the gap between germline ends came to 14 bases. This CDR3 region has 17 residues. Germline lookup yields CDR1 DFQATT and CDR2 SNEGSKA (reference sequence). The CDR3 region has the DNA TGCAGTGCTAGAGATTATGAAAGCGGAGCGAACACCGGGGAGCTGTTTTTT. Translation gives CSARDYESGANTGELFF.

This clonotype was counted a single time. The genes are TRBV2 and TRBJ1-1; D unresolved. Looked up from germline, CDR1 is SNHLY and CDR2 is FYNNEI. V lost 2 bases, J lost 4 bases, and 8 bases lay in between. The length of the CDR3 is 13 residues. CDR3 sequence: CASSESLATEAFF. The CDR3, as DNA: TGTGCCAGCAGTGAATCCTTGGCCACTGAAGCTTTCTTT.

This clonotype showed up just a few times. The V call is TRBV5-8, the J call TRBJ2-7, with D possibly called TRBD1 or TRBD2 (7 bases each). Germline CDR1 reads SGHTS; CDR2 reads YDEGEE. The CDR3 contains 13 residues. V dropped 3 bases and J dropped 5 bases, with 12 bases sitting between them. The CDR3 DNA is TGTGCCAGCAGCTACAGGGGAGGGCACGAGCAGTACTTC. Protein sequence: CASSYRGGHEQYF.

V usage is TRBV6-1 and J usage is TRBJ2-5, with D hard to call. The CDR3 sequence is 13 residues long. CDR1 is MNHNS and CDR2 is SASEGT in the germline V gene. V shed 2 bases and J shed 3 bases, with 7 bases lying between them. CDR3 sequence reads: CASSENRKETQYF. The DNA for the CDR3 is TGTGCCAGCAGTGAAAACCGGAAAGAGACCCAGTACTTC.

This chain links TRBV7-8 with TRBJ1-2; 9 bases line up with TRBD1. Germline V gene data show CDR1 as SGHVS and CDR2 as FQNEAQ. V shed 4 bases and J 4 bases; nucleotides not matched to a gene: 4. The CDR3 length is 14 residues. CDR3 residues: CASSSQGAIYGYTF. The CDR3 DNA reads as TGTGCCAGCAGCTCACAGGGGGCGATCTATGGCTACACCTTC.

This clonotype was picked up many times. The chain employs TRBV5-1 and TRBJ2-5; D is perhaps TRBD1 or TRBD2 (5 bases each). The CDR3 is made up of 14 amino acids. Germline V gene lookup returns CDR1 SGHRS and CDR2 YFSETQ. V was clipped by 5 bases and J by 2 bases, with 13 bases between them. The CDR3 region is CASSPGTSQETQYF. The DNA of the CDR3 is TGCGCCAGCAGTCCCGGGACGTCGCAAGAGACCCAGTACTTC.

As DNA, the CDR3 is TGTGCCACGGACAGGGAATGGGGTGGCTACACCTTC. Translation gives CATDREWGGYTF. V and J are TRBV12-3 or TRBV12-4 and TRBJ1-2, with 8 bases that match TRBD1. V dropped 10 bases and J dropped 7; count of bases not matched to a gene: 8. This CDR3 comprises 12 residues.

J is TRBJ1-1 and V is TRBV7-9; 7 nucleotides agree with TRBD1. CDR1 and CDR2 from the germline V gene are SEHNR and FQNEAQ (reference sequence). V gave up 5 bases and J gave up 2 bases; unmatched junction bases: 11. This CDR3 contains 16 residues. The CDR3 sequence is CASSPGGLGSNTEAFF. The DNA for the CDR3 is TGTGCCAGCAGCCCAGGGGGGTTGGGGAGCAACACTGAAGCTTTCTTT.

This clonotype showed up many times. The J gene is TRBJ2-2, the V gene TRBV12-3 or TRBV12-4; tentatively, D is TRBD2 (6 bases). This CDR3 has 15 residues. Between the trimmed V and J ends, which lost 5 bases and 4 bases, there was a span of 14 bases. The CDR3: CASSGPGLITGELFF. The CDR3 DNA is TGTGCCAGCAGTGGCCCGGGACTGATCACCGGGGAGCTGTTTTTT.

Points on this clonotype: A much larger clone is a single base away; this may be a read error. The gene calls are TRBV6-4 and TRBJ2-3; possible D gene TRBD1, 5 bases. V was clipped by 0 bases and J by 2 bases, with 6 bases between them. The germline V gene has CDR1 MRHNA and CDR2 SNTAGT. The CDR3 consists of 14 residues. The CDR3 loop reads CASSDSGATDTQYF. CDR3 DNA: TGTGCCAGCAGTGACTCAGGGGCCACAGATACGCAGTATTTT.

This clonotype was observed a few times. The rearrangement uses TRBV6-2 or TRBV6-3 and TRBJ1-1; TRBD1 agrees at 9 bases. CDR1 and CDR2 from the germline V gene are MNHEY and SVGEGT. V was clipped by 5 bases and J by 1 base; unmatched bases: 8. This CDR3 is built from 16 residues. The CDR3: CASSPGQGLGNTEAFF. DNA of the CDR3: TGTGCCAGCAGTCCGGGACAGGGTTTAGGGAACACTGAAGCTTTCTTT.

This clonotype was counted many times. The rearrangement links TRBV7-3 to TRBJ2-7; D remains unclear. The germline CDR1 and CDR2 sequences are SGHTA and FQGTGA. CDR3 length: 15 amino acids. Trimming left V 4 bases short and J 3 bases short, with 16 bases between. The DNA for the CDR3 is TGTGCCAGCAGCTCCTACAATTACCCGTACTACGAGCAGTACTTC. This encodes CASSSYNYPYYEQYF.

The V call is TRBV7-2, the J call TRBJ2-5; 9 nucleotides line up with TRBD2. Germline V lookup: CDR1 SGHTA, CDR2 FQGNSA. CDR3 length: 15 amino acids. V dropped 3 bases and J dropped 4; count of bases not matched to a gene: 6. The DNA for the CDR3 is TGTGCCAGCAGCTTCGCTAGCGGGATAAGAGAGACCCAGTACTTC. It translates to CASSFASGIRETQYF.

With regard to this clonotype: A read error is possible here, since a much larger clone lies one base away. V is TRBV19 and J is TRBJ2-7; 7 bases line up with TRBD2. J lost 0 bases, V lost 8 bases, and 13 bases had no gene match. Germline loops: CDR1 LNHDA, CDR2 SQIVND (reference sequence). This CDR3 contains 16 residues. CDR3 DNA: TGTGCCAGTGGTGTAGGAGTAGCGGGTATCTCCTACGAGCAGTACTTC. It codes for CASGVGVAGISYEQYF.

This clonotype has only a few counts. This chain joins TRBV10-3 and TRBJ2-3; 7 nucleotides agree with TRBD2. The CDR3 runs to 14 residues. CDR1 and CDR2 from the germline V gene are ENHRY and SYGVKD. The ends lost 2 bases at V and 1 base at J; junction bases unmatched: 0. The CDR3 reads CAISETSGTDTQYF. CDR3 DNA: TGTGCCATCAGTGAGACTAGCGGCACAGATACGCAGTATTTT.